In this sample, the clone carrying this T cell receptor beta chain turned up a few times. Its target is not known. Sequencing of DNA taken from cultured CD4+ T cells relied on the Oncomine TCR Beta short-read assay. A single record per CDR3 protein comes from TCRdb applying MiXCR to the PCR reads. The table shows 15,000 or so distinct CDR3 sequences, with about three fifths occurring only once. This record comes from a study of vaccination and CD4 T cells after COVID-19. On the study more broadly: SARS-CoV-2, HCoV-NL63, HCoV-OC43 and HCoV-229E supplied the overlapping spike peptides used to stimulate cells.

Sample treatment: approximately 10-day PBMC culture with coronavirus spike peptide pools or control peptides (ViraFEST assay). IL-2 at roughly 9.6 IU/ml and peptide pools at approximately 10 ug/ml were added to PBMCs cultured at two million per well. Once cultured about eleven days, CD4+ T cells underwent isolation by negative selection. The CDR3 covers 17 residues. The germline V gene has CDR1 DFQATT and CDR2 SNEGSKA (reference sequence). V lost 1 base to trimming and J lost 0 bases, with 15 bases between them. The chain uses TRBV20-1 and TRBJ2-2; D is uncertain. Sequenced sample: CD4+ T cells from blood, cultured in vitro. The sequence came from a human donor who had recovered from COVID-19. The CDR3 is CSARGAPGGANTGELFF. In DNA form, the CDR3 reads TGCAGTGCTAGAGGGGCGCCCGGCGGTGCGAACACCGGGGAGCTGTTTTTT.